Listed below are T cell receptor beta chains from one sample, sequenced in a study of T cell responses to AZD1222 COVID-19 vaccine. Here immunoSEQ multiplex PCR was the method, and the copy in TCRdb shows in-frame clones only, minus some. The sample has about 130,000 clones, approximately 91% seen once. The sequencing here drew on peripheral blood, taken 28 days after the second AZD1222 dose. Receptors were obtained from an adult who received the AZD1222 COVID-19 vaccine. Each CDR3 is given without its conserved first and last residue. Fields, in order: J gene, V gene, CDR3 length, CDR3 protein.

TRBJ1-6 | TRBV3-1/TRBV3-2 | 12 | ASSQVGGNSPLH
TRBJ1-5 | TRBV6-5 | 13 | ASSYSRTDNQPQH
TRBJ2-2 | TRBV7-8 | 12 | ASSLRTGAGELF
TRBJ2-5 | TRBV7-9 | 12 | ASSPLTGQETQY
TRBJ2-3 | TRBV6-4 | 12 | ASSVGADTDTQY
TRBJ2-1 | TRBV7-3 | 10 | ASSLRTGAKF
TRBJ1-6 | TRBV12-3/TRBV12-4 | 11 | ASSLRDNSPLH
TRBJ1-1 | TRBV6-5 | 11 | ASSYSMNTEAF
TRBJ2-4 | TRBV30 | 16 | AWRPPLSGSNAKNIQY
TRBJ2-7 | TRBV27 | 13 | ASSLAGRRSYEQY
TRBJ1-4 | TRBV5-1 | 14 | ASSEYSGTGNEKLF
TRBJ2-1 | TRBV28 | 12 | ASSLMGQDNEQF
TRBJ2-3 | TRBV2 | 10 | ASSGRTDTQY
TRBJ1-2 | TRBV7-9 | 12 | ASSLMGGNYGYT
TRBJ1-5 | TRBV2 | 13 | ASSEWGWSNQPQH
TRBJ2-5 | TRBV19 | 12 | ASRTGPAWETQY
TRBJ1-5 | TRBV5-4 | 12 | ASSLIQANQPQH
TRBJ2-3 | TRBV4-1 | 15 | ASSQDFRGRMTDTQY
TRBJ2-1 | TRBV6-1 | 13 | ASSEGLARYNEQF
TRBJ2-1 | TRBV24-1 | 13 | ATSDSGGSYNEQF
TRBJ2-1 | TRBV6-9 | 14 | ASTILAGSSYNEQF
TRBJ2-5 | TRBV11-3 | 12 | ASRGSRDQETQY
TRBJ1-2 | TRBV2 | 10 | ASSEPLYGYT
TRBJ1-1 | TRBV4-1 | 11 | ASSQDRRQEAF
TRBJ2-7 | TRBV12-3/TRBV12-4 | 11 | ASSLGDDYEQY
TRBJ1-5 | TRBV19 | 12 | ASTPWGVNQPQH
TRBJ1-1 | TRBV14 | 12 | ASSQGRDSTEAF
TRBJ2-7 | TRBV5-6 | 13 | ASSLVQGAAYEQY
TRBJ1-1 | TRBV19 | 11 | AVRLQGNTEAF